This T cell receptor beta chain was retrieved from a study of blood T cell repertoires in COVID-19 (dated by TCRdb to 2020 to 2021). Regarding the study in general: Samples from collaborators originated in the United States, Italy and Spain and spanned both the acute and convalescent phases of COVID-19. The prospective study material was composed of cDNA or gDNA derived from T cells, B-cell-depleted T cells, or PBMCs. The dataset comprised deeply sampled blood TCRbeta repertoires from subjects exposed to, actively infected with, or recovered from COVID-19. The repertoires were released in a freely available public database intended as a resource for research on the immune response to SARS-CoV-2. Samples came from the ongoing ImmuneRACE study (first 160 participants) plus 1,254 subjects from 6 global collaborators. Sample metadata almost always included a de-identified subject ID, COVID-19 status, age in years and sex. Where HLA class I and class II types were available, the types were taken from metadata supplied by the sample provider, not from assay-based typing. Overall study outcomes, separate from this receptor: Clinical and demographic metadata were provided uncurated, with the amount varying by source and participant.

A note on this clone: Its recognized antigen is unknown. It has no much larger one-base neighbor in the sample; base qualities were not kept.

CDR1 and CDR2 are drawn from the germline V gene: SNHLY, FYNNEI. The trim is 7 bases for V and 8 bases for J, with a gap of 11 bases between the germline ends. The CDR3, from cysteine to phenylalanine, totals 12 residues. Only the CDR3 portion is preserved as DNA: 36 bases, with reading frame beginning at the first base. The collaborating institutions used their own protocols to collect whole blood in K2EDTA tubes. For TCRbeta analysis, collaborators shipped samples as frozen whole blood, isolated PBMCs, or DNA extracted from either of those sample types. The immunoSEQ Assay, a bias-controlled multiplex PCR, was used to amplify TCRbeta CDR3 regions from genomic DNA. The authors' analysis ran thus. The number of nucleated cells in each sample was estimated by amplification of reference gene primers within the assay. To quantify the absolute abundance of each unique TCRbeta CDR3 rearrangement, sequence reads were collapsed and filtered. For each sample, productive Simpson clonality was calculated as the square root of Simpson's diversity index across productive rearrangements. TCRdb stores this immuneACCESS table with in-frame sequences only. Part of the clones is absent; in the studies checked, under half of the shortfall reflects unresolved V genes, and no reason is known for the rest. For V, J and clone size, that table is used; D and trimming come from the DNA. The table for this sample lists approximately 150,000 clones; roughly 89% of them were counted only once. The ten largest clonotypes hold more than 5% of the sample.

This receptor was obtained from a human donor in a cohort sampled during active COVID-19. The rearranged chain carries TRBV2 and TRBJ1-4; TRBD1 is possibly the D segment (6 matching bases). Sequencing was performed on peripheral blood. CDR3 reads: CASKGGGEKLFF. The sequenced DNA: TGTGCCAGCAAGGGGGGGGGCGAAAAACTGTTTTTT.